The T cell receptor beta chain under discussion was sequenced for a study of blood T cell repertoires in COVID-19. Profiled with immunoSEQ multiplex PCR; TCRdb holds only in-frame clones, not every one. Of about 150,000 clones in the sample, around 78% were seen once. This TCR was recovered from a man at least 80 years old with acute or convalescent COVID-19. The source material was peripheral blood.

The DNA of the CDR3 is TGTGCCAGCGCGGCTGGATTGCTCTCCAATGAGCAGTTCTTC. It is translated as CASAAGLLSNEQFF. This chain connects TRBV28 to TRBJ2-1; D remains ambiguous. V was shortened by 8 bases and J by 6 bases, with 17 bases between the two germline ends. There are 14 residues in the CDR3. From germline, CDR1 is MDHEN and CDR2 SYDVKM.